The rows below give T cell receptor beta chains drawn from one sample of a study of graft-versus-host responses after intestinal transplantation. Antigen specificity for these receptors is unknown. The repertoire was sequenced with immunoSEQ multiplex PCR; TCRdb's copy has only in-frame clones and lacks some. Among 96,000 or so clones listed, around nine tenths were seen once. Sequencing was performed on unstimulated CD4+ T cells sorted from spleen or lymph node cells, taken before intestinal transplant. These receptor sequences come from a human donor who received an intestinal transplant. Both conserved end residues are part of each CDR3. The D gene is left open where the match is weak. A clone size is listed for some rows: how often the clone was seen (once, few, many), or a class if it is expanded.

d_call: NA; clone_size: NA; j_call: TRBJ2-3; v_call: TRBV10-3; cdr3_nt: TGTGCCATCAGTGTCGGGGGCACAGATACGCAGTATTTT; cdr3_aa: CAISVGGTDTQYF
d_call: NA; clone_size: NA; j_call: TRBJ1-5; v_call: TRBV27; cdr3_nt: TGTGCCAGCAGTTTCAGCAGGTTGGCCCTACCCCAGCATTTT; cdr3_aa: CASSFSRLALPQHF
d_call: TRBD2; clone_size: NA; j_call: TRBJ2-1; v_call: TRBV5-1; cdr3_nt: TGCGCCAGCAGTAAGACGGGGAGTGGCGGGGGGGATGAGCAGTTCTTC; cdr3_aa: CASSKTGSGGGDEQFF
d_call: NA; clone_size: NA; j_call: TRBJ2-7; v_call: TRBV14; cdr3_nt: TGTGCCAGCAGCCAAGCTTGGAGTGGGGGCCGCCACGAGCAGTACTTC; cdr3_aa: CASSQAWSGGRHEQYF
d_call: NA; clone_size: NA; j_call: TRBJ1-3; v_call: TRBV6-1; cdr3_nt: TGTGCCAGCAGTGAAGCTTCAGGGGCAGGAAACACCATATATTTT; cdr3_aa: CASSEASGAGNTIYF
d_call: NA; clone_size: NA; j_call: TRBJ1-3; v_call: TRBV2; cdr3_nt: TGTGCCAGCAGTGAATACGGGACACGCTCTGGAAACACCATATATTTT; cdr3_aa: CASSEYGTRSGNTIYF
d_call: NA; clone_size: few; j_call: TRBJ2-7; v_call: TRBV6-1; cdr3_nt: TGTGCCAGCAGGGATAAGGGTCAGGGTTTAACTTCGCTGTACTTC; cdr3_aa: CASRDKGQGLTSLYF
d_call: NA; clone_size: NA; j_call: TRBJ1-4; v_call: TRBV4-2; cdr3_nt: TGTGCCAGCAGCCAAGAATCGCAGGGTAATAATGAAAAACTGTTTTTT; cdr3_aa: CASSQESQGNNEKLFF
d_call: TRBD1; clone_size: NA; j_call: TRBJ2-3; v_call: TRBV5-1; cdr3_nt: TGCGCCAGCAGCTGGGACAGGGCAGATACGCAGTATTTT; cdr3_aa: CASSWDRADTQYF
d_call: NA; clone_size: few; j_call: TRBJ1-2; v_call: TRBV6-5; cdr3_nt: TGTGCCAGCAGACCAGACAGACAGAACTATGGCTACACCTTC; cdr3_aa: CASRPDRQNYGYTF
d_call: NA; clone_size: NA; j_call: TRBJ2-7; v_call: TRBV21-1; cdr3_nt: TGTGCCAGCAGCAAAATGGCCGGGACAGCAAACTACGAGCAGTACTTC; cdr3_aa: CASSKMAGTANYEQYF
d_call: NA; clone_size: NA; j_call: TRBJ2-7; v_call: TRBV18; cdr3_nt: TGTGCCAGCTCAGTGGACACGACTCTCGAGCAGTACTTC; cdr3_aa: CASSVDTTLEQYF
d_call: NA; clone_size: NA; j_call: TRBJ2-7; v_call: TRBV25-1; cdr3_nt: TGTGCCAGCAGTGACCCGTGGGGAGGCGAGCAGTACTTC; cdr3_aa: CASSDPWGGEQYF
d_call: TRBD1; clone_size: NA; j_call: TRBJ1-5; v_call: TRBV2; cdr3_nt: TGTGCCAGCAGCCTCAGACAGGGGTCCATCCAGCCCCAGCATTTT; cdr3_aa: CASSLRQGSIQPQHF
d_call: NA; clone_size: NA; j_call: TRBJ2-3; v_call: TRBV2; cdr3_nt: TGTGCCAGCACGGCGCCGGGAGCGGGTGATACGCAGTATTTT; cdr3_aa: CASTAPGAGDTQYF
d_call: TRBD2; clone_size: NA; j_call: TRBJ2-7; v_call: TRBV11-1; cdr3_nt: TGTGCCAGCAGCCCGCCGGGAGGGGGGGCTTACGAGCAGTACTTC; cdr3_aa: CASSPPGGGAYEQYF
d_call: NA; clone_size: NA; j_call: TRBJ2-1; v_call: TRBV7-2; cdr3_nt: TGTGCCAGCAGCAGAGAGACCACGCGGGCATTCAATGAGCAGTTCTTC; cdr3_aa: CASSRETTRAFNEQFF
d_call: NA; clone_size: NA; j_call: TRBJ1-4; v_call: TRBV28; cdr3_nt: TGTGCCAGCAGACCCCCAGGGGCTAATGAAAAACTGTTTTTT; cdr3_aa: CASRPPGANEKLFF
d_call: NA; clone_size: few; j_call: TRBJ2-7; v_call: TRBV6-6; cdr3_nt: TGTGCCAGCAGCGAGGCACGGTCCTACGAGCAGTACTTC; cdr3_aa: CASSEARSYEQYF
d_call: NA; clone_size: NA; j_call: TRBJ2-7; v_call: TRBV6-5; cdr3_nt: TGTGCCAGCAGTCTACCTCGGACACCTTCCTACGAGCAGTACTTC; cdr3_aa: CASSLPRTPSYEQYF
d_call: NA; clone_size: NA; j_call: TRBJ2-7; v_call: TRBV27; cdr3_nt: TGTGCCAGCAGCCCTGATACAGGGCACCTTTTCGGCGAGCAGTACTTC; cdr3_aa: CASSPDTGHLFGEQYF
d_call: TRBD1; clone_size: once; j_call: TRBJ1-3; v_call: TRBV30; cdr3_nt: TGTGCCCGTTCCCAAACAGGGGCCTATCACTCTGGAAACACCATATATTTT; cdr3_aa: CARSQTGAYHSGNTIYF
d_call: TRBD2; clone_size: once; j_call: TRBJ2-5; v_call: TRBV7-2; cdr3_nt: TGTGCCAGCAGCTTAGAGGCAGGGAGGGGAGAGACCCAGTACTTC; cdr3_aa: CASSLEAGRGETQYF
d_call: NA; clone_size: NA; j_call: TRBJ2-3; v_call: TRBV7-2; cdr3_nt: TGTGCCAGCAGCTTGAGACTACTAGATACGCAGTATTTT; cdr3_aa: CASSLRLLDTQYF
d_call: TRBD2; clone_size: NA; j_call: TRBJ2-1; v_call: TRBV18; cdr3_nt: TGTGCCAGCTCACCTACCGGGACTAGCGGATACAATGAGCAGTTCTTC; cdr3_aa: CASSPTGTSGYNEQFF
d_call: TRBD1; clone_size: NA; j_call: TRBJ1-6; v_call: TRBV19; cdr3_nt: TGTGCCAGTAGGGAGGGGGCTCCTAATTCACCCCTCCACTTT; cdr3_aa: CASREGAPNSPLHF
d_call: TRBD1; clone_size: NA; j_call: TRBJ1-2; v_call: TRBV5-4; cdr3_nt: TGTGCCAGCAGCCCTGGGGACAGGGGATATGGCTACACCTTC; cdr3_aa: CASSPGDRGYGYTF
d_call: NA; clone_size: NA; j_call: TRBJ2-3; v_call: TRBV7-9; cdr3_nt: TGTGCCAGCAGCCGAATCAGGTCGGGCACAGATACGCAGTATTTT; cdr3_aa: CASSRIRSGTDTQYF
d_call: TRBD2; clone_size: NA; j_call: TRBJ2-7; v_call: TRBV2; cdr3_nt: TGTGCCAGCCAGGTAGCGGGAGGAAATTACGAGCAGTACTTC; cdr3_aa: CASQVAGGNYEQYF
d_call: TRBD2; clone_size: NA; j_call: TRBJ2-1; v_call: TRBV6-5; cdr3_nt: TGTGCCAGCAGGACTAGCGGGGGGAGAAATGAGCAGTTCTTC; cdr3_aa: CASRTSGGRNEQFF
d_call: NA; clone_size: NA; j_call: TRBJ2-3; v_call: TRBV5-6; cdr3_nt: TGTGCCAGCAGCTTCGGGGGGCTAGCGGACACAGATACGCAGTATTTT; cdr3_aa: CASSFGGLADTDTQYF
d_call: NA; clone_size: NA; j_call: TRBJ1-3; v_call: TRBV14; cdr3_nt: TGTGCCAGCAGCCTGGGGCATTCTGGAAACACCATATATTTT; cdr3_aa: CASSLGHSGNTIYF
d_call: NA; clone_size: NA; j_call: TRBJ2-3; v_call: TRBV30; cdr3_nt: TGTGCCTGGAGTATAGCCGGGGCGCAGTATTTT; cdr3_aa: CAWSIAGAQYF
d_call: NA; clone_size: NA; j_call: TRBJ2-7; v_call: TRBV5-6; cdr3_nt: TGTGCCAGCAGCAGTCCTCTTAGCGGCCCTACCTACGAGCAGTACTTC; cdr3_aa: CASSSPLSGPTYEQYF
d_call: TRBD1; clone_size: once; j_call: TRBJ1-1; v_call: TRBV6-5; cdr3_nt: TGTGCCAGCAGTTTATGGACAGGGAAGACTGAAGCTTTCTTT; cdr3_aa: CASSLWTGKTEAFF
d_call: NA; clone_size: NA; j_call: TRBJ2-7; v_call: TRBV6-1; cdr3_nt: TGTGCCAGCAAGCCAGGGAATCAGAACGACTACGAGCAGTACTTC; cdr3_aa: CASKPGNQNDYEQYF